This TCR beta chain was sequenced during a study of blood T cell repertoires in COVID-19. Study background: Sites in the United States, Italy and Spain provided acute and convalescent COVID-19 samples.

CDR3 length equals 14 residues. Trimming removed 0 bases at V and 2 bases at J, with 8 bases between. The germline V gene encodes CDR1 SGHRS and CDR2 YFSETQ. Original analysis: The assay estimated nucleated cells by amplifying reference gene primers. Some clones are missing from TCRdb's copy, which holds only in-frame ones; the method was immunoSEQ multiplex PCR. Clonal size and the V and J genes are those of that table, whereas D and trimming came from the DNA. The sample holds about 400,000 clones, 89% seen once. The sample was peripheral blood. This chain connects TRBV5-1 to TRBJ1-1; D is unresolved. The receptor was derived from a man aged 40-49 years with acute or convalescent COVID-19. The CDR3 loop is CASSLERENTEAFF. CDR3 in DNA: TGCGCCAGCAGCTTGGAGAGGGAAAACACTGAAGCTTTCTTT.